The rows below give T cell receptor beta chains drawn from one sample of a study of cytomegalovirus exposure and HLA in healthy donors. Method: immunoSEQ multiplex PCR; TCRdb's copy keeps in-frame clones and lacks some. The listing records about 200,000 clones. The sequenced sample was PBMCs. The receptors were gathered from a boy between 5 and 17 years old in good health and CMV-seronegative. The CDR3 runs from the conserved cysteine through the conserved F or W. A D gene is named only where the DNA matches it firmly.

d_call	v_call	j_call	cdr3_aa	cdr3_nt
NA	TRBV7-2	TRBJ1-1	CASSILTGRNTEAFF	TGTGCCAGCAGCATCCTTACAGGAAGGAACACTGAAGCTTTCTTT
NA	TRBV6-1	TRBJ1-1	CASSRRTEMNTEAFF	TGTGCCAGCAGTAGACGGACAGAGATGAACACTGAAGCTTTCTTT
NA	TRBV7-9	TRBJ1-2	CASSNLRVGGYTF	TGTGCCAGCAGCAATCTCAGGGTTGGTGGCTACACCTTC
NA	TRBV18	TRBJ2-2	CASSPTRSYANTGELFF	TGTGCCAGCTCGCCTACTCGGAGCTACGCGAACACCGGGGAGCTGTTTTTT
NA	TRBV7-3	TRBJ1-1	CASTTGGRTEAFF	TGTGCCAGCACAACGGGGGGCCGCACTGAAGCTTTCTTT
NA	TRBV13	TRBJ2-7	CASSPKPSYEQYF	TGTGCCAGCAGCCCCAAACCATCCTACGAGCAGTACTTC
TRBD1	TRBV6-5	TRBJ2-5	CASRGTGKETQYF	TGTGCCAGCAGGGGGACAGGGAAAGAGACCCAGTACTTC
NA	TRBV6-5	TRBJ1-5	CARTTGNQPQHF	TGTGCCAGGACAACAGGTAATCAGCCCCAGCATTTT
TRBD1	TRBV5-1	TRBJ1-1	CASSLVAGGNTEAFF	TGCGCCAGCAGCTTGGTGGCAGGGGGAAACACTGAAGCTTTCTTT
NA	TRBV6-6	TRBJ1-1	CASSSPVDEAFF	TGTGCCAGCAGTTCCCCGGTCGATGAAGCTTTCTTT
NA	TRBV7-8	TRBJ1-6	CAGSLVGSSGSPLHF	TGTGCCGGCAGCTTAGTGGGGAGTTCGGGTTCACCCCTCCACTTT
TRBD1	TRBV9	TRBJ1-2	CASSVGQGYYGYTF	TGTGCCAGCAGCGTGGGACAGGGTTACTATGGCTACACCTTC
NA	TRBV30	TRBJ1-6	CAWSVFPLPNSPLHF	TGTGCCTGGAGTGTATTTCCACTGCCTAATTCACCCCTCCACTTT
TRBD2	TRBV18	TRBJ2-7	CASSSSRRGTYEQYF	TGTGCCAGCTCTTCCTCTCGGCGGGGGACCTACGAGCAGTACTTC
TRBD1	TRBV6-6	TRBJ2-2	CASSYSVRGPTGELFF	TGTGCCAGCAGTTACTCGGTCAGGGGGCCCACCGGGGAGCTGTTTTTT
TRBD1	TRBV2	TRBJ1-2	CASSRQGSDYGYTF	TGTGCCAGCAGTCGACAGGGGAGTGACTATGGCTACACCTTC
NA	TRBV6-1	TRBJ1-1	CASNKASEDTEAFF	TGTGCCAGCAATAAGGCCAGTGAAGACACTGAAGCTTTCTTC
NA	TRBV7-2	TRBJ1-1	CASSLDGLGGAEAFF	TGTGCCAGCAGTTTAGACGGGTTGGGGGGGGCGGAGGCTTTCTTT
NA	TRBV6-5	TRBJ2-7	CASSYSRGDRDYEQYF	TGTGCCAGCAGTTACTCGCGGGGGGACAGGGACTACGAGCAGTACTTC
TRBD2	TRBV28	TRBJ2-7	CASSPPPGTSGGIRDEQYF	TGTGCCAGCAGTCCTCCCCCGGGGACTAGCGGGGGCATCCGCGACGAGCAGTACTTC
TRBD2	TRBV28	TRBJ2-5	CASSFNGAGGQETQYF	TGTGCCAGCAGTTTTAATGGCGCGGGAGGCCAAGAGACCCAGTACTTC
TRBD1	TRBV5-5	TRBJ2-7	CASSKLPGQSYEQYF	TGTGCCAGCAGTAAACTACCGGGACAGTCCTACGAGCAGTACTTC
NA	TRBV30	TRBJ1-1	CAWSVRRDTEAFF	TGTGCCTGGAGTGTACGGCGGGACACTGAAGCTTTCTTT
NA	TRBV7-6	TRBJ2-5	CASRPDRTEETQYF	TGTGCCAGCAGACCCGACCGGACAGAAGAGACCCAGTACTTC
TRBD1	TRBV6-6	TRBJ1-4	CASSYSGTGSEKLFF	TGTGCCAGCAGTTACTCAGGGACAGGGTCTGAAAAACTGTTTTTT
TRBD1	TRBV18	TRBJ1-1	CASSQGEGSTEAFF	TGTGCCAGCTCGCAGGGGGAAGGAAGCACTGAAGCTTTCTTT
TRBD1	TRBV18	TRBJ1-4	CASTRGRNEKLFF	TGTGCCAGCACCAGGGGGAGAAATGAAAAACTGTTTTTT
TRBD2	TRBV10-3	TRBJ2-7	CAISEEPGGGYEQYF	TGTGCCATCAGTGAGGAGCCGGGGGGAGGTTACGAGCAGTACTTC
TRBD1	TRBV7-2	TRBJ1-6	CASSLAHGQGSPLHF	TGTGCCAGCAGCTTAGCGCATGGACAGGGCTCACCCCTCCACTTT
NA	TRBV7-9	TRBJ2-7	CASSLDSPGNHEQYF	TGTGCCAGCAGCTTAGACAGTCCCGGGAACCACGAGCAGTACTTC
NA	TRBV14	TRBJ1-5	CASSHTQLTQPQHF	TGTGCCAGCAGCCACACACAGCTCACCCAGCCCCAGCATTTT
TRBD2	TRBV5-4	TRBJ2-1	CASSRYLRTSGGSSYNEQFF	TGTGCCAGCAGCCGTTACCTAAGGACTAGCGGGGGCAGCTCCTACAATGAGCAGTTCTTC
NA	TRBV30	TRBJ2-1	CAWSEGVSSYNEQFF	TGTGCCTGGAGCGAGGGGGTAAGCTCCTACAATGAGCAGTTCTTC
NA	TRBV6-5	TRBJ2-7	CASSLVQGSYEQYF	TGTGCCAGCAGTCTGGTGCAGGGGTCTTACGAGCAGTACTTC
TRBD2	TRBV11-2	TRBJ2-7	CASSFLVGEAGEQYF	TGTGCCAGCAGCTTTCTGGTGGGGGAAGCGGGGGAGCAGTACTTC
TRBD2	TRBV19	TRBJ2-2	CASSISREGTGELFF	TGTGCCAGTAGTATTTCCCGGGAGGGGACCGGGGAGCTGTTTTTT
NA	TRBV7-3	TRBJ1-6	CASSLTPPGGNSPLHF	TGTGCCAGCAGCTTAACCCCCCCGGGGGGTAATTCACCCCTCCACTTT
NA	TRBV12-5	TRBJ1-4	CASGLSGGQGNTNEKLFF	TGTGCTAGTGGTTTGTCCGGGGGGCAAGGGAATACTAATGAAAAACTGTTTTTT
NA	TRBV14	TRBJ1-2	CASSQEVHQSNYGYTF	TGTGCCAGCAGCCAAGAAGTACACCAATCTAACTATGGCTACACCTTC
NA	TRBV15	TRBJ2-7	CATSSSLDGAQHSYEQYF	TGTGCCACCAGCAGTTCATTGGATGGGGCCCAACACTCCTACGAGCAGTACTTC
TRBD2	TRBV5-1	TRBJ2-3	CASSPTSGDTQYF	TGCGCCAGCAGCCCGACTAGCGGGGATACGCAGTATTTT
TRBD2	TRBV5-6	TRBJ2-5	CASSRGLAGNQETQYF	TGTGCCAGCAGCCGAGGACTAGCGGGGAACCAAGAGACCCAGTACTTC
NA	TRBV27	TRBJ2-7	CASSPNAHEQYF	TGTGCCAGCAGTCCTAATGCCCACGAGCAGTACTTC
NA	TRBV25-1	TRBJ2-1	CASSEFVPGETYNEQFF	TGTGCCAGCAGTGAATTTGTCCCGGGGGAAACCTACAATGAGCAGTTCTTC